The 16 T cell receptor beta chains below all came from one sample that was sequenced in a study of breast tumors, draining lymph nodes, adjacent tissues. Axillary draining lymph nodes of breast cancer patients supplied the node samples. Using its own MiXCR run on the multiplex PCR reads, TCRdb lists one record per CDR3 protein. This table holds around 100,000 distinct CDR3 sequences, 21% found once. The sequenced sample was axillary lymph node tissue. The receptors were gathered from a female donor with breast cancer. Some clones in this sample may be carry-over from other donors' samples.

There are many counts of this clonotype. The rearrangement uses TRBV5-1 and TRBJ2-3; 9 bases are shared with TRBD2. V gave up 0 bases and J gave up 0 bases; unmatched junction bases: 11. Germline lookup yields CDR1 SGHRS and CDR2 YFSETQ. This CDR3 has 19 residues. CDR3 sequence reads: CASSLGVSGGRSSTDTQYF. The DNA for the CDR3 is TGCGCCAGCAGCTTGGGTGTTAGCGGGGGACGCTCTAGCACAGATACGCAGTATTTT.

This clonotype appeared many times. The chain has TRBV5-1 and TRBJ2-3; 7 nucleotides agree with TRBD2. Germline V gives CDR1 SGHRS, CDR2 YFSETQ. This CDR3 is built from 15 residues. The trim removed 4 bases at V and 7 bases at J, leaving 12 bases unmatched. The CDR3 reads CASSMRGRSPHTQYF. The CDR3 region has the DNA TGCGCCAGCAGCATGCGCGGGAGATCCCCTCATACGCAGTATTTT.

The chain joins TRBV18 to TRBJ1-3; a weak D match, TRBD1 (5 bases). CDR3 size: 14 residues. V was trimmed by 3 bases and J by 3 bases, leaving 9 bases between them. Germline V gene data show CDR1 as KGHSH and CDR2 as LQKENI. The CDR3 DNA reads TGTGCCAGCTCACCCGTGACAGATGGAAACACCATATATTTT. It translates to CASSPVTDGNTIYF.

This clonotype was observed at least ten times. The rearrangement joins TRBV29-1 to TRBJ2-1; a possible D gene is TRBD1 (5 bases). CDR3 length equals 14 residues. Germline V lookup: CDR1 SQVTM, CDR2 ANQGSEA. Trimming removed 7 bases from V and 6 bases from J, with 19 bases in between. The CDR3 DNA reads TGCAGCGCTACGAAAGGGCAGGGTGCCAATGAGCAGTTCTTC. Translation: CSATKGQGANEQFF.

This clonotype was picked up many times. CDR3 nucleotides: TGTGCCAGCAGCCTGCTCGGGACAACCCAATTCACAGATACGCAGTATTTT. Translated, it gives CASSLLGTTQFTDTQYF. The genes are TRBV7-3 and TRBJ2-3; perhaps TRBD1 as D (6 bases). Trimming left V 5 bases short and J 2 bases short, with 20 bases between. Germline V lookup: CDR1 SGHTA, CDR2 FQGTGA. This CDR3 region has 17 residues.

In this sample, this clonotype turned up many times. V gene TRBV9 combines with J gene TRBJ1-3; TRBD1 aligns across 7 bases. Germline trimming cut 3 bases from V and 0 bases from J; bases unmatched to any gene: 6. Germline V gives CDR1 SGDLS, CDR2 YYNGEE. The CDR3 extends over 16 amino acids. CDR3 in DNA: TGTGCCAGCAGCGAATACAGGGGAAGCTCTGGAAACACCATATATTTT. As protein: CASSEYRGSSGNTIYF.

This clonotype has ten or more counts. V gene TRBV20-1 combines with J gene TRBJ2-7, with D tentatively TRBD1 (6 bases). CDR1 DFQATT and CDR2 SNEGSKA come from the germline V gene (reference sequence). The CDR3 runs to 14 residues. Trimming shortened V by 3 bases and J by 3 bases, and 15 bases separated the two germline ends. CDR3 protein: CSASWKDRDYEQYF. In nucleotides, the CDR3 is TGCAGTGCTAGTTGGAAGGACAGAGACTACGAGCAGTACTTC.

This clonotype was counted many times. V is TRBV12-3 or TRBV12-4 and J is TRBJ2-5; D gene uncertain. With 3 bases removed from V and 5 bases from J, the gap between germline ends came to 10 bases. The CDR3 has 13 residues. This CDR3 reads CASSFSGLETQYF. CDR3 nucleotides: TGTGCCAGCAGTTTTAGTGGGTTGGAGACCCAGTACTTC.

This clonotype was detected ten times or more. The chain recombines TRBV11-2 with TRBJ1-4; D remains unclear. This CDR3 is 14 amino acids long. Trimming shortened V by 0 bases and J by 7 bases, and 9 bases separated the two germline ends. Germline CDR1 is SGHAT and CDR2 is FQNNGV. The CDR3 DNA follows: TGTGCCAGCAGCTTAGATCGTTTAAGTGAAAAACTGTTTTTT. Its protein product is CASSLDRLSEKLFF.

There are many counts of this clonotype. V is TRBV5-1 and J is TRBJ2-7; 7 bases map to TRBD2. The V gene end was trimmed by 8 bases and the J gene end by 0 bases; junction bases not matched to a gene: 11. The germline gives CDR1 SGHRS, CDR2 YFSETQ. This CDR3 has 15 residues. The CDR3 DNA reads TGCGCCAGTAGGGGAGGGGAAGGTCACTCCTACGAGCAGTACTTC. Its protein product is CASRGGEGHSYEQYF.

This clonotype was seen ten or more times. This chain links TRBV6-4 with TRBJ1-2, with D possibly TRBD1 on 6 matching bases. The ends were cut back, 6 bases at V and 5 bases at J, with 10 bases in the middle. Germline V lookup: CDR1 MRHNA, CDR2 SNTAGT. This CDR3 has 12 amino acids. CDR3 in amino acids: CASRGAGYGYTF. The DNA for the CDR3 is TGTGCCAGCAGGGGGGCGGGGTATGGCTACACCTTC.

This clonotype was recorded many times. V usage is TRBV12-3 or TRBV12-4 and J usage is TRBJ2-5; 7 nucleotides line up with TRBD1. This CDR3 comprises 15 residues. Trimming cost V 1 base and J 1 base; bases outside gene matches: 3. In DNA form, the CDR3 reads TGTGCCAGCAGTTTAGGAGGGGGCTCCCAAGAGACCCAGTACTTC. It is translated as CASSLGGGSQETQYF.

V is TRBV18 and J is TRBJ2-2; D remains ambiguous. Looked up from germline, CDR1 is KGHSH and CDR2 is LQKENI. The CDR3 consists of 14 residues. The V and J ends lost 0 bases and 6 bases respectively, with 8 bases between them. CDR3 sequence (DNA): TGTGCCAGCTCACCACCCACAGACGCCGGGGAGCTGTTTTTT. This codes for CASSPPTDAGELFF.

The table lists this clonotype with many counts. V usage is TRBV10-3 and J usage is TRBJ2-1, with TRBD1 matching 9 bases. Trimming at V came to 11 bases and at J to 4 bases, leaving 3 bases not matched to a gene. The length of the CDR3 is 12 residues. Germline V CDR1 and CDR2: ENHRY, SYGVKD. The CDR3 region has the DNA TGTGCCTCCGGGACAGGGTACAATGAGCAGTTCTTC. It yields the protein CASGTGYNEQFF.

This clonotype was detected only a few times. The V call is TRBV9, the J call TRBJ2-2; D is unresolved. V was cut by 0 bases and J by 0 bases, with 12 bases left in between. In germline, CDR1 is SGDLS, CDR2 YYNGEE. The CDR3 has 17 residues. CDR3 DNA: TGTGCCAGCAGCGTAGCTCGTAAGAGCGCGAACACCGGGGAGCTGTTTTTT. Translated: CASSVARKSANTGELFF.

This clonotype came up many times. V usage is TRBV5-6 and J usage is TRBJ2-7; TRBD2 might be the D (5 bases). Between the trimmed V and J ends, which lost 5 bases and 3 bases, there was a span of 12 bases. This CDR3 comprises 13 residues. Germline V lookup: CDR1 SGHDT, CDR2 YYEEEE. The CDR3 loop is CASRRVQSYEQYF. In nucleotides, the CDR3 is TGTGCCAGCAGGAGGGTCCAGAGCTACGAGCAGTACTTC. The variable domain in full, completed from reference TRBV5-6 and TRBJ2-7, reads DAGVTQSPTHLIKTRGQQVTLRCSPKSGHDTVSWYQQALGQGPQFIFQYYEEEERQRGNFPDRFSGHQFPNYSSELNVNALLLGDSALYLCASRRVQSYEQYFGPGTRLTVT.